This record concerns one T cell receptor (beta chain) sequence. What it recognizes is unknown. Sequencing was performed with immunoSEQ multiplex PCR; in TCRdb, only in-frame clones are kept and a portion is missing. Of more than 60,000 clones in the sample, less than 95% were seen once. This CDR3 has 15 residues. V dropped 3 bases and J dropped 4 bases, with 13 bases sitting between them. Germline lookup yields CDR1 LNHDA and CDR2 SQIVND (reference sequence). The data originate from a study of graft-versus-host responses after intestinal transplantation. Study as a whole: Multivisceral, liver-intestinal, or isolated intestinal transplants were given to recipients. The study gave all recipients anti-thymocyte globulin induction, then tacrolimus and steroids for approximately three years.

This specimen consisted of unstimulated CD8+ T cells sorted from spleen or lymph node cells, obtained before intestinal transplant. The clonotype comes from a human donor who received an intestinal transplant. The V call is TRBV19, the J call TRBJ1-5; D is undetermined. CDR3 protein: CASSIIAVGNQPQHF. Written as DNA, the CDR3 is TGTGCCAGTAGTATCATAGCGGTGGGGAATCAGCCCCAGCATTTT.